These 13 T cell receptor beta chains share one sample of origin, sequenced in a study of blood T cell repertoires in COVID-19. TCRdb keeps only in-frame clones here, not all; method: immunoSEQ multiplex PCR. This table has some 240,000 clones, 70% to 85% appearing once. Material: peripheral blood. These receptors all stem from a woman older than 75 with acute or convalescent COVID-19.

V is TRBV19 and J is TRBJ1-5; D remains unclear. This CDR3 region has 18 residues. Germline CDR1 LNHDA, CDR2 SQIVND (reference sequence). V was clipped by 0 bases and J by 0 bases, with 15 bases between them. CDR3 residues: CASSIEGGRRLSNQPQHF. The CDR3 region has the DNA TGTGCCAGTAGTATAGAAGGTGGCAGGCGTCTTAGCAATCAGCCCCAGCATTTT.

V is TRBV5-6 and J is TRBJ1-5; 7 bases map to TRBD1. After removal of 4 bases from V and 2 bases from J, the junction contained 6 bases not matched to a gene. Germline values: CDR1 SGHDT, CDR2 YYEEEE. The length of the CDR3 is 15 residues. CDR3 sequence: CASSNWTGRNQPQHF. CDR3 coding DNA: TGTGCCAGCAGCAACTGGACAGGTCGCAATCAGCCCCAGCATTTT.

The CDR3 protein is CASTPTVTQPQHF. The CDR3, as DNA: TGTGCCAGCACCCCCACGGTTACCCAGCCCCAGCATTTT. This chain uses TRBV28 with TRBJ1-5; D remains unclear. The CDR3 totals 13 residues. CDR1 and CDR2 from the germline V gene are MDHEN and SYDVKM. Trimming took off 7 bases at V and 7 bases at J, with 14 bases between the two ends.

The rearrangement links TRBV18 to TRBJ2-7; D ambiguous. There are 13 residues in the CDR3. V was pared by 0 bases and J by 4 bases, with 7 bases between. Germline values: CDR1 KGHSH, CDR2 LQKENI. The CDR3 DNA is TGTGCCAGCTCACCACCGGAGAGATACGAGCAGTACTTC. Encoded protein: CASSPPERYEQYF.

The J gene is TRBJ1-2, the V gene TRBV18, with D possibly matching TRBD1 (5 bases). With 3 bases removed from V and 3 bases from J, the gap between germline ends came to 17 bases. CDR1 is KGHSH, CDR2 LQKENI, per germline. This CDR3 contains 16 residues. The CDR3 reads CASSPDGGADDYGYTF. Here the CDR3 DNA reads TGTGCCAGCTCACCGGATGGAGGGGCAGATGACTATGGCTACACCTTC.

V and J are TRBV29-1 and TRBJ1-3; D is unresolved. The CDR3 contains 13 residues. Germline V gene lookup returns CDR1 SQVTM and CDR2 ANQGSEA. V was cut by 3 bases and J by 1 base, with 7 bases left in between. The CDR3 region is CSVDPRSGNTIYF. The CDR3 bases are TGCAGCGTTGATCCTAGATCTGGAAACACCATATATTTT.

The gene calls are TRBV28 and TRBJ1-5; possible D gene TRBD1, 5 bases. This CDR3 has 17 amino acids. Trimming took 1 base from V and 0 from J, leaving 13 bases between them. Germline lookup yields CDR1 MDHEN and CDR2 SYDVKM. The chain's CDR3 is CASSLYGGSYSNQPQHF. The CDR3 DNA reads as TGTGCCAGCAGTTTATACGGGGGATCGTATAGCAATCAGCCCCAGCATTTT.

The chain is built from TRBV7-6 and TRBJ2-7; TRBD1 aligns across 9 bases. Germline V CDR1 and CDR2: SGHVS, FNYEAQ. The J segment lost 5 bases and the V segment lost 1 base, leaving 6 bases of the junction unmatched. The CDR3 totals 15 residues. CDR3 in amino acids: CASSLEGGQGDEQYF. The CDR3 DNA sequence: TGTGCCAGCAGCTTAGAGGGGGGACAGGGTGACGAGCAGTACTTC.

The V call is TRBV6-5, the J call TRBJ1-6, with TRBD1 matching over 7 bases. The V gene end was trimmed by 6 bases and the J gene end by 2 bases; junction bases not matched to a gene: 4. The germline V gene has CDR1 MNHEY and CDR2 SVGAGI. This CDR3 spans 15 amino acids. Written as DNA, the CDR3 is TGTGCCAGCAGACCGGACAGGACCTATAATTCACCCCTCCACTTT. This translates into CASRPDRTYNSPLHF.

This clone appeared once. The rearrangement links TRBV3-1 (or the pseudogene TRBV3-2) to TRBJ1-3, with a tentative D call TRBD1 (6 bases). Germline CDR1 LGHDT, CDR2 YNNKEL (reference sequence). The CDR3 has 15 amino acids. The V and J ends lost 1 base and 0 bases respectively, with 7 bases between them. CDR3 region: CASSQGQVSGNTIYF. Here the CDR3 DNA reads TGTGCCAGCAGCCAAGGACAGGTCTCTGGAAACACCATATATTTT.

This clone was observed a handful of times. This chain joins TRBV25-1 and TRBJ2-3, with no clear D. Trimming removed 5 bases from V and 0 bases from J, with 6 bases in between. The CDR3 is 13 amino acids. CDR1 is MGHDK and CDR2 is SYGVNS in the germline V gene. The CDR3 sequence is CASSLTSTDTQYF. In DNA, the CDR3 is TGTGCCAGCAGTCTGACTAGCACAGATACGCAGTATTTT.

This chain links TRBV20-1 with TRBJ1-5, with a tentative D call TRBD1 (6 bases). This CDR3 contains 14 residues. The germline V gene encodes CDR1 DFQATT and CDR2 SNEGSKA (reference sequence). Trimming stripped 3 bases from V and 6 bases from J, with 15 bases between. The CDR3 DNA reads TGCAGTGCTAGTGAATACAGGGCGGGTCAGCCCCAGCATTTT. This codes for CSASEYRAGQPQHF.

The V call is TRBV5-6, the J call TRBJ1-2; 7 nucleotides match TRBD1. V shed 2 bases, J shed 7 bases, and the junction held 2 bases outside the gene matches. The CDR3 consists of 12 residues. Germline assignment: CDR1 SGHDT and CDR2 YYEEEE. CDR3 DNA sequence: TGTGCCAGCAGCTTAACAGGGGTTGGCTACACCTTC. Translating it yields CASSLTGVGYTF. Together with reference TRBV5-6 and TRBJ1-2, the CDR3 gives the full variable domain: DAGVTQSPTHLIKTRGQQVTLRCSPKSGHDTVSWYQQALGQGPQFIFQYYEEEERQRGNFPDRFSGHQFPNYSSELNVNALLLGDSALYLCASSLTGVGYTFGSGTRLTVV.